This T cell receptor (beta chain) is drawn from a study of T cell repertoires in cytomegalovirus infection. Overall study findings and caveats: Carriers of CMV plus the relevant HLA were identified by cumulative public TCR beta family frequency.

This clonotype has a count of ten or more. The antigen remains unidentified. Germline V gene sequence: CDR1 MDHEN, CDR2 SYDVKM. V shed 6 bases, J shed 8 bases, and the junction held 16 bases outside the gene matches. The CDR3 is made up of 16 amino acids. MiXCR was run by TCRdb on the reads, yielding one entry per CDR3 protein. The table has 200,000 to 300,000 distinct CDR3 sequences, around 9% seen once. This TCR derives from a human donor in good health (CMV status not recorded). Some clones in this sample may be carry-over from other donors' samples. The sequencing input was PBMCs. This chain connects TRBV28 to TRBJ1-2; 9 bases match TRBD1. The CDR3 sequence: CASSYSLIQGAKGYTF. In nucleotides, the CDR3 is TGTGCCAGCAGCTATTCCCTCATACAGGGGGCAAAGGGCTACACCTTC.